This paragraph reports one TCR beta chain. Assay used: immunoSEQ multiplex PCR; TCRdb lists only in-frame clones, some missing. In the table there are fewer than 35,000 clones, 75% to 90% of which are singletons. This record comes from a study of blood T cell repertoires in COVID-19. The CDR3 has 12 residues. Germline V gene data show CDR1 as MNHEY and CDR2 as SVGAGI. V dropped 10 bases and J dropped 2 bases, with 11 bases sitting between them. Sequenced sample: peripheral blood. The sequence was obtained from a woman of 80 years or more with active or convalescent COVID-19. The chain is built from TRBV6-5 and TRBJ2-5, with TRBD1 as a possible D gene (5 bases). Written as DNA, the CDR3 is TGTGCCACCCACAGGTTTCAAGAGACCCAGTACTTC. It translates to CATHRFQETQYF.